This passage covers 18 T cell receptor beta chains from one sample sequenced in a study of T cell responses to AZD1222 COVID-19 vaccine. Clones were sequenced by immunoSEQ multiplex PCR, and TCRdb holds only the in-frame ones, with some missing. The table has some 90,000 clones, roughly 84% seen once; the top ten hold about 14%. The sequences come from peripheral blood, collected on day 0 of AZD1222 vaccination. These receptors came from an adult in good health.

This chain uses TRBV9 with TRBJ2-2; 9 bases fit TRBD2. V shed 6 bases, J shed 6 bases, and the junction held 18 bases outside the gene matches. The CDR3 length is 18 residues. CDR1 is SGDLS, CDR2 YYNGEE, per germline. Here the CDR3 reads CASTRSGAGGPPAGELFF. The CDR3 DNA is TGTGCCAGCACCCGCTCGGGGGCGGGGGGGCCCCCAGCCGGGGAGCTGTTTTTT.

This chain joins TRBV7-3 and TRBJ2-1, with TRBD1 identical over 8 bases. V shed 5 bases and J 6 bases; nucleotides not matched to a gene: 6. This CDR3 region has 14 residues. CDR1 and CDR2 (germline): SGHTA, FQGTGA. The CDR3 is CASSTDRAVNEQFF. CDR3 DNA: TGTGCCAGCAGCACGGACAGGGCGGTCAATGAGCAGTTCTTC.

The V gene is TRBV7-9, the J gene TRBJ1-2; D unresolved. The CDR3 has 12 residues. Germline CDR1 is SEHNR and CDR2 is FQNEAQ (reference sequence). The ends were cut back, 9 bases at V and 3 bases at J, with 11 bases in the middle. CDR3 DNA sequence: TGTGCCAGTGCTCCCGGGGACTATGGCTACACCTTC. It translates to CASAPGDYGYTF.

This clone was counted a few times. The V and J genes are TRBV10-3 and TRBJ1-5; D is unclear. Germline loops: CDR1 ENHRY, CDR2 SYGVKD. CDR3 size: 13 residues. Trimming stripped 10 bases from V and 4 bases from J, with 14 bases between. CDR3 sequence reads: CASAPDANQPQHF. For the CDR3, the DNA is TGTGCCAGTGCCCCGGACGCAAATCAGCCCCAGCATTTT.

This chain connects TRBV7-9 to TRBJ2-7; 9 bases are shared with TRBD1. Unmatched junction bases numbered 10, after V lost 5 bases and J lost 2 bases. CDR3 length: 16 residues. Germline CDR1 is SEHNR and CDR2 is FQNEAQ (reference sequence). CDR3 loop: CASSPTTGQGTYEQYF. Here the CDR3 DNA reads TGTGCCAGCAGCCCAACCACGGGACAGGGAACCTACGAGCAGTACTTC.

The chain uses TRBV12-3 or TRBV12-4 and TRBJ1-2; D call uncertain. This CDR3 region has 12 residues. With 8 bases removed from V and 7 bases from J, the gap between germline ends came to 14 bases. The CDR3, as DNA: TGTGCCAGCTTACGAGCAGTTTCTGGCTACACCTTC. Translating it yields CASLRAVSGYTF.

The J gene is TRBJ2-3, the V gene TRBV12-3 or TRBV12-4; weak D call: TRBD2 (5 bases). The CDR3 runs 13 residues. The V end was cut by 8 bases, the J end by 3 bases, with 12 bases between. This CDR3 is CASGPAATDTQYF. The CDR3 DNA reads TGTGCCAGCGGGCCAGCGGCAACAGATACGCAGTATTTT.

This chain connects TRBV30 to TRBJ2-1; 13 nucleotides align to TRBD2. V trimming: 7 bases; J trimming: 4 bases; junction bases outside the gene matches: 10. Germline values: CDR1 GTSNPN, CDR2 SVGIG (reference sequence). The CDR3 extends over 16 amino acids. CDR3 DNA sequence: TGTGCCTCACTAGCGGGGGGGGTTGGAGGTTACAATGAGCAGTTCTTC. This encodes CASLAGGVGGYNEQFF.

This chain uses TRBV5-1 with TRBJ2-2, with 7 positions matching TRBD2. The CDR3 consists of 16 residues. J gave up 5 bases and V 4 bases, and 11 bases lay outside the gene matches. The germline CDR1 and CDR2 sequences are SGHRS and YFSETQ. The CDR3 DNA follows: TGCGCCAGCAGCACCGGGGCTGGGGGAGGGACCGGGGAGCTGTTTTTT. It is translated as CASSTGAGGGTGELFF.

The chain uses TRBV19 and TRBJ1-1; D is possibly TRBD1 (6 bases). This CDR3 region has 15 residues. Germline V gives CDR1 LNHDA, CDR2 SQIVND (reference sequence). V was pared by 6 bases and J by 6 bases, with 20 bases between. The CDR3 bases are TGTGCCAGTAGATCGAACAGGGTGTTCGACGCTGAAGCTTTCTTT. It encodes CASRSNRVFDAEAFF.

V gene TRBV30 combines with J gene TRBJ2-7; weak D call: TRBD1 (7 bases). V was trimmed by 4 bases and J by 0 bases, leaving 13 bases between them. This CDR3 region has 14 residues. Per germline, CDR1 GTSNPN and CDR2 SVGIG (reference sequence). CDR3 amino acids: CAWTAGGSSYEQYF. CDR3 DNA sequence: TGTGCCTGGACCGCAGGGGGGTCCTCCTACGAGCAGTACTTC. The full variable domain, completed using reference TRBV30 and TRBJ2-7, is SQTIHQWPATLVQPVGSPLSLECTVEGTSNPNLYWYRQAAGRGLQLLFYSVGIGQISSEVPQNLSASRPQDRQFILSSKKLLLSDSGFYLCAWTAGGSSYEQYFGPGTRLTVT.

This clone showed up just once. The genes are TRBV7-2 and TRBJ1-2, with a possible D match to TRBD1 (6 bases). CDR3 length: 14 amino acids. The V gene lost 1 base and the J gene lost 5 bases, with 11 bases spanning the gap. The V gene's germline CDR1 is SGHTA and CDR2 FQGNSA. Here the CDR3 reads CASSLVAGEYGYTF. DNA for the CDR3: TGTGCCAGCAGCTTAGTGGCAGGGGAGTATGGCTACACCTTC.

The V and J genes are TRBV12-3 or TRBV12-4 and TRBJ1-6, with D uncertain. This CDR3 comprises 13 residues. Trimming cost V 8 bases and J 7 bases, with 12 bases left between them. The CDR3 DNA follows: TGTGCCAGCTGGGGTGGCTACAATTCACCCCTCCACTTT. Protein sequence: CASWGGYNSPLHF.

The chain has TRBV7-2 and TRBJ2-5; the D gene is possibly TRBD2 (5 bases). The germline V and J ends were trimmed by 5 bases and 5 bases, with 15 bases remaining between them. The CDR3 is made up of 14 amino acids. Germline V gene lookup returns CDR1 SGHTA and CDR2 FQGNSA. CDR3 protein: CASSLIGLGETQYF. The CDR3 region has the DNA TGTGCCAGCAGCCTTATCGGACTCGGGGAGACCCAGTACTTC. Variable domain in full (rest from reference TRBV7-2 and TRBJ2-5): GAGVSQSPSNKVTEKGKDVELRCDPISGHTALYWYRQSLGQGLEFLIYFQGNSAPDKSGLPSDRFSAERTGGSVSTLTIQRTQQEDSAVYLCASSLIGLGETQYFGPGTRLLVL.

A single count supports this clone. The V and J genes are TRBV5-1 and TRBJ2-3, with 11 nucleotides matching TRBD2. This CDR3 comprises 16 residues. Germline CDR1 and CDR2: SGHRS and YFSETQ. Trimming took 7 bases from V and 1 from J; bases not matched to a gene: 8. CDR3 coding DNA: TGCGCCAGCTTGCCCCTAGCGGGGGGCGGCACAGATACGCAGTATTTT. Protein product: CASLPLAGGGTDTQYF.

The chain uses TRBV28 and TRBJ1-4; D not certain. The germline CDR1 and CDR2 sequences are MDHEN and SYDVKM. V was trimmed by 6 bases and J by 8 bases, leaving 22 bases between them. CDR3 length: 16 amino acids. CDR3 amino acids: CASSGEWDNRREKLFF. The CDR3 bases are TGTGCCAGCAGCGGGGAGTGGGATAATCGAAGAGAAAAACTGTTTTTT.

V and J are TRBV5-1 and TRBJ1-4, with 8 bases aligning to TRBD1. The CDR3 is made up of 15 amino acids. CDR1 and CDR2 (germline): SGHRS, YFSETQ. Trimming removed 0 bases from V and 10 bases from J; junction bases left unmatched: 8. CDR3 sequence: CASSLGGTGAGKLFF. The CDR3 DNA sequence: TGCGCCAGCAGCTTGGGAGGGACAGGTGCCGGAAAACTGTTTTTT.

This clone was recorded a few times. The gene calls are TRBV7-6 and TRBJ2-4, with D perhaps matching TRBD1 or TRBD2 (6 bases each). V lost 0 bases, J lost 7 bases, and 13 bases lay in between. From germline, CDR1 is SGHVS and CDR2 FNYEAQ. The CDR3 has 15 residues. This CDR3 reads CASSLAGGHGNIQYF. CDR3 nucleotides: TGTGCCAGCAGCTTAGCGGGGGGACATGGGAACATTCAGTACTTC.